A selection of T cell receptor beta chains follows, all from one sample in a study of immune evolution from preneoplasia to lung adenocarcinoma. TCRdb's copy holds only in-frame clones and misses some; the assay was immunoSEQ multiplex PCR. The sample consists of about 4,000 clones, approximately 86% of them appearing once. Sequencing was carried out using FFPE minimally invasive lung adenocarcinoma tissue. All receptors come from an older donor with lung adenocarcinoma. CDR3s include the opening cysteine and the closing phenylalanine or tryptophan. Fields, in order: CDR3 length, D gene, J gene, V gene, clone size, CDR3 DNA, CDR3 protein. D genes are given only for firm matches. For some rows the clone size is stated as once, few or many, or as a class when expanded; others skip it.

CDR3 length: 15; D gene: .; J gene: TRBJ2-3; V gene: TRBV7-3; clone size: once; CDR3 DNA: TGTGCCAGCAGCTTAGGAGCGTCTCCTGGAGATACGCAGTATTTT; CDR3 protein: CASSLGASPGDTQYF
CDR3 length: 14; D gene: .; J gene: TRBJ2-3; V gene: TRBV6-6; clone size: once; CDR3 DNA: TGTGCCAGCAGCACCGGGACCACCACAGATACGCAGTATTTT; CDR3 protein: CASSTGTTTDTQYF
CDR3 length: 19; D gene: TRBD2; J gene: TRBJ2-3; V gene: TRBV7-6; clone size: .; CDR3 DNA: TGTGCCAGCAGCCCAGTCTTGCGGGAGGAGGAAAGACTCACAGATACGCAGTATTTT; CDR3 protein: CASSPVLREEERLTDTQYF
CDR3 length: 18; D gene: .; J gene: TRBJ2-2; V gene: TRBV4-3; clone size: once; CDR3 DNA: TGCGCCAGCAGCCTCCAAATCGTTCGGTGGCAGCGGGCCGGGGAGCTGTTTTTT; CDR3 protein: CASSLQIVRWQRAGELFF
CDR3 length: 13; D gene: .; J gene: TRBJ1-2; V gene: TRBV1; clone size: .; CDR3 DNA: TGCACCAGCAGTGTGCGAAAGACCTATGGCTACACCTTC; CDR3 protein: CTSSVRKTYGYTF
CDR3 length: 15; D gene: .; J gene: TRBJ2-2; V gene: TRBV7-8; clone size: .; CDR3 DNA: TGTGCCAGCAAGGGATCGGGAGTAAGGACCGGGGAGCTGTTTTTT; CDR3 protein: CASKGSGVRTGELFF
CDR3 length: 17; D gene: .; J gene: TRBJ2-2; V gene: TRBV15; clone size: .; CDR3 DNA: TGTGCCACCAGCAGAGAGGGCGGAAGCAGGGATGCCGGGGAGCTGTTTTTT; CDR3 protein: CATSREGGSRDAGELFF
CDR3 length: 17; D gene: TRBD2; J gene: TRBJ2-5; V gene: TRBV2; clone size: .; CDR3 DNA: TGTGCCAGCAGTGAACGAGGGACTAGCGGGAGGCAAGAGACCCAGTACTTC; CDR3 protein: CASSERGTSGRQETQYF
CDR3 length: 23; D gene: .; J gene: TRBJ2-2; V gene: TRBV21-1; clone size: .; CDR3 DNA: TGTGCCAGCAGGGGGGCGACAGGGGTGGGGCCGGGACTAGCGGGAGCGAACACCGGGGAGCTGTTTTTT; CDR3 protein: CASRGATGVGPGLAGANTGELFF
CDR3 length: 15; D gene: TRBD1; J gene: TRBJ2-7; V gene: TRBV5-1; clone size: .; CDR3 DNA: TGCGCCAGCAGCTTGGCCCCCGGACAGGGCTACGAGCAGTACTTC; CDR3 protein: CASSLAPGQGYEQYF
CDR3 length: 17; D gene: .; J gene: TRBJ2-2; V gene: TRBV12-1; clone size: .; CDR3 DNA: TGTGCCAGCAGTCCGGTGGGGTCCGAATCTAACACCGGGGAGCTGTTTTTT; CDR3 protein: CASSPVGSESNTGELFF
CDR3 length: 15; D gene: TRBD2; J gene: TRBJ2-7; V gene: TRBV7-3; clone size: .; CDR3 DNA: TGTGCCAGCAGCTTATATGCGGGAGAAATCTACGAGCAGTACTTC; CDR3 protein: CASSLYAGEIYEQYF
CDR3 length: 14; D gene: .; J gene: TRBJ2-1; V gene: TRBV11-2; clone size: .; CDR3 DNA: TGTGCCAGCAGCCAACGGACTTCGAATGGGGAGCAGTTCTTC; CDR3 protein: CASSQRTSNGEQFF
CDR3 length: 16; D gene: .; J gene: TRBJ2-1; V gene: TRBV15; clone size: once; CDR3 DNA: TGTGCCACCAGCAGAGACAACCCTCTAATTTCGGTTGAGCAGTTCTTC; CDR3 protein: CATSRDNPLISVEQFF
CDR3 length: 14; D gene: .; J gene: TRBJ2-3; V gene: TRBV30; clone size: few; CDR3 DNA: TGTGCCTGGAGTAGGGGCGGGAACACAGATACGCAGTATTTT; CDR3 protein: CAWSRGGNTDTQYF
CDR3 length: 13; D gene: TRBD1; J gene: TRBJ2-2; V gene: TRBV13; clone size: .; CDR3 DNA: TGTGCCAGCAGCGGGACAGACACCGGGGAGCTGTTTTTT; CDR3 protein: CASSGTDTGELFF
CDR3 length: 13; D gene: .; J gene: TRBJ2-6; V gene: TRBV5-8; clone size: .; CDR3 DNA: TGTGCCAGCACCTGGTCTGGGGCCAACGTCCTGACTTTC; CDR3 protein: CASTWSGANVLTF
CDR3 length: 14; D gene: .; J gene: TRBJ1-2; V gene: TRBV5-4; clone size: .; CDR3 DNA: TGTGCCAGCAGCTCCCCTGGGGCCAACTATGGCTACACCTTC; CDR3 protein: CASSSPGANYGYTF
CDR3 length: 15; D gene: .; J gene: TRBJ2-7; V gene: TRBV28; clone size: .; CDR3 DNA: TGTGCCAGCAGGCTACAACAGGGTTCGGCCTACGAGCAGTACTTC; CDR3 protein: CASRLQQGSAYEQYF
CDR3 length: 14; D gene: TRBD1; J gene: TRBJ1-4; V gene: TRBV30; clone size: .; CDR3 DNA: TGTGCCTGGAGTGATGGACAGGGAGGAGAAAAACTGTTTTTT; CDR3 protein: CAWSDGQGGEKLFF
CDR3 length: 13; D gene: TRBD2; J gene: TRBJ2-1; V gene: TRBV2; clone size: .; CDR3 DNA: TGTGCCAGCAGGGCGGGAGCTAACAATGAGCAGTTCTTC; CDR3 protein: CASRAGANNEQFF
CDR3 length: 15; D gene: .; J gene: TRBJ2-7; V gene: TRBV5-6; clone size: .; CDR3 DNA: TGTGCCAGCAGCTTGGAAGGGCTAGCCTCCTACGAGCAGTACTTC; CDR3 protein: CASSLEGLASYEQYF
CDR3 length: 12; D gene: .; J gene: TRBJ2-1; V gene: TRBV7-2; clone size: .; CDR3 DNA: TGTGCCAGCAGCTTAGAAGGACTACTGCAGTTCTTC; CDR3 protein: CASSLEGLLQFF
CDR3 length: 13; D gene: .; J gene: TRBJ2-1; V gene: TRBV4-2; clone size: once; CDR3 DNA: TGTGCCAGCAGCCAATGGGATAGCAATGAGCAGTTCTTC; CDR3 protein: CASSQWDSNEQFF
CDR3 length: 16; D gene: .; J gene: TRBJ1-2; V gene: TRBV19; clone size: .; CDR3 DNA: TGTGCCAGTAGTATGGGGGGATGGCAGACTTCTCATGGCTACACCTTC; CDR3 protein: CASSMGGWQTSHGYTF
CDR3 length: 13; D gene: .; J gene: TRBJ1-3; V gene: TRBV2; clone size: .; CDR3 DNA: TGTGCCAGCAAACAGTCCTCTGGAAACACCATATATTTT; CDR3 protein: CASKQSSGNTIYF
CDR3 length: 13; D gene: .; J gene: TRBJ2-7; V gene: TRBV7-7; clone size: .; CDR3 DNA: TGTGCTAGCAGCTTAGGGGTTGGGAGAGAGCAGTACTTC; CDR3 protein: CASSLGVGREQYF
CDR3 length: 15; D gene: .; J gene: TRBJ2-2; V gene: TRBV7-2; clone size: .; CDR3 DNA: TGTGCCAGCAGCTTACTGGCGGGGAGAACCGGGGAGCTGTTTTTT; CDR3 protein: CASSLLAGRTGELFF
CDR3 length: 11; D gene: .; J gene: TRBJ2-5; V gene: TRBV20-1; clone size: once; CDR3 DNA: TGCAGTGCTAGGTCGCAGGGACCCCAGTACTTC; CDR3 protein: CSARSQGPQYF
CDR3 length: 16; D gene: TRBD1; J gene: TRBJ1-2; V gene: TRBV28; clone size: .; CDR3 DNA: TGTGCCAGCAGTTTAATCCCACAGGGGGACGGGGATGGCTACACCTTC; CDR3 protein: CASSLIPQGDGDGYTF
CDR3 length: 16; D gene: .; J gene: TRBJ2-1; V gene: TRBV7-3; clone size: .; CDR3 DNA: TGTGCCAGCAGCTTAAAGGGGGGCGGGTACTACAATGAGCAGTTCTTC; CDR3 protein: CASSLKGGGYYNEQFF
CDR3 length: 11; D gene: .; J gene: TRBJ2-5; V gene: TRBV5-1; clone size: .; CDR3 DNA: TGCGCCAGCAGCTTGCGAGAGACCCAGTACTTC; CDR3 protein: CASSLRETQYF
CDR3 length: 18; D gene: TRBD2; J gene: TRBJ2-1; V gene: TRBV7-3; clone size: .; CDR3 DNA: TGTGCCAGCAGCTTATATGCGGGAGGCCACGGGGGCTACAATGAGCAGTTCTTC; CDR3 protein: CASSLYAGGHGGYNEQFF
CDR3 length: 14; D gene: TRBD1; J gene: TRBJ2-2; V gene: TRBV7-2; clone size: .; CDR3 DNA: TGTGCCAGCAGTTGGGACAGATACACCGGGGAGCTGTTTTTT; CDR3 protein: CASSWDRYTGELFF
CDR3 length: 11; D gene: .; J gene: TRBJ2-7; V gene: TRBV30; clone size: .; CDR3 DNA: TGTGCCTGGGGAGTACAGCGGGAGCAGTACTTC; CDR3 protein: CAWGVQREQYF
CDR3 length: 14; D gene: TRBD2; J gene: TRBJ2-1; V gene: TRBV2; clone size: once; CDR3 DNA: TGTGCCAGCAGGAGCCTAGCGGGAATCGATGAGCAGTTCTTC; CDR3 protein: CASRSLAGIDEQFF
CDR3 length: 13; D gene: .; J gene: TRBJ2-5; V gene: TRBV18; clone size: few; CDR3 DNA: TGTGCCAGCCCCAGGGGGGGGCTTGAGACCCAGTACTTC; CDR3 protein: CASPRGGLETQYF
CDR3 length: 15; D gene: TRBD1; J gene: TRBJ1-1; V gene: TRBV2; clone size: .; CDR3 DNA: TGTGCCAGCAGCACCTCGACAGGGGTCGCGATAATGGCTTTCTTT; CDR3 protein: CASSTSTGVAIMAFF
CDR3 length: 14; D gene: .; J gene: TRBJ2-3; V gene: TRBV5-1; clone size: .; CDR3 DNA: TGCGCCAGCATGATCGGGAGTCAGGGAGATACGCAGTATTTT; CDR3 protein: CASMIGSQGDTQYF
CDR3 length: 15; D gene: .; J gene: TRBJ2-1; V gene: TRBV5-4; clone size: .; CDR3 DNA: TGTGCCAGCAGCTTGGAACTGAGCTCCTACAATGAGCAGTTCTTC; CDR3 protein: CASSLELSSYNEQFF
CDR3 length: 15; D gene: TRBD1; J gene: TRBJ2-2; V gene: TRBV7-9; clone size: few; CDR3 DNA: TGTGCCACCAACCGGGACAGGGCAAACACCGGGGAGCTGTTTTTT; CDR3 protein: CATNRDRANTGELFF
CDR3 length: 14; D gene: .; J gene: TRBJ2-7; V gene: TRBV19; clone size: .; CDR3 DNA: TGTGCCAGTAGGACGATAGACAGCTCCTACGAGCAGTACTTC; CDR3 protein: CASRTIDSSYEQYF
CDR3 length: 12; D gene: .; J gene: TRBJ2-7; V gene: TRBV5-4; clone size: .; CDR3 DNA: TGTGCCAGCAGCCTGGACAACCACGAGCAGTACTTC; CDR3 protein: CASSLDNHEQYF
CDR3 length: 15; D gene: .; J gene: TRBJ2-7; V gene: TRBV5-1; clone size: few; CDR3 DNA: TGCGCCAGCAGCTCCACATTACAGGACTCCTACGAGCAGTACTTC; CDR3 protein: CASSSTLQDSYEQYF
CDR3 length: 12; D gene: .; J gene: TRBJ1-3; V gene: TRBV30; clone size: .; CDR3 DNA: TGTGCCTGGACCAACTCTGGAAACACCATATATTTT; CDR3 protein: CAWTNSGNTIYF
CDR3 length: 15; D gene: TRBD2; J gene: TRBJ2-2; V gene: TRBV28; clone size: .; CDR3 DNA: TGTGCCAGCAGTTTAAGCGGGGGGAACACCGGGGAGCTGTTTTTT; CDR3 protein: CASSLSGGNTGELFF
CDR3 length: 14; D gene: .; J gene: TRBJ2-3; V gene: TRBV7-2; clone size: .; CDR3 DNA: TGTGCCAGCAGCTACGGCGGGCTCACAGATACGCAGTATTTT; CDR3 protein: CASSYGGLTDTQYF
CDR3 length: 14; D gene: .; J gene: TRBJ2-7; V gene: TRBV27; clone size: .; CDR3 DNA: TGTGCCAGCAGTCCCGGGCCACACATTGACGAGCAGTACTTC; CDR3 protein: CASSPGPHIDEQYF
CDR3 length: 15; D gene: TRBD1; J gene: TRBJ1-1; V gene: TRBV6-5; clone size: .; CDR3 DNA: TGTGCCAGCAGTTACTCTCAGGGGGGGAACACTGAAGCTTTCTTT; CDR3 protein: CASSYSQGGNTEAFF